A selection of T cell receptor beta chains follows, all from one sample in a study of cytomegalovirus exposure and HLA in healthy donors. Method: immunoSEQ multiplex PCR; TCRdb's copy keeps in-frame clones and lacks some. Among about 73,000 clones, over 70% were seen once, and the ten largest hold over 10%. Sequences were obtained from PBMCs. The receptors stem from a man between 65 and 85 years old in good health and CMV-seronegative. Both conserved end residues are part of each CDR3. Each record gives: clone size, D gene, J gene, V gene, CDR3 DNA, CDR3 protein. D genes are given only for firm matches. Clone sizes are given selectively: once, few, many, or a class where the clone is expanded.

few | - | TRBJ1-5 | TRBV6-1 | TGTGCCAGCAGCGTACAGAAAACTAGCAATCAGCCCCAGCATTTT | CASSVQKTSNQPQHF
once | TRBD1 | TRBJ1-2 | TRBV28 | TGTGCCAGCAGTTCAGGGGGGCGCGACTATGGCTACACCTTC | CASSSGGRDYGYTF
- | - | TRBJ2-7 | TRBV5-1 | TGCGCCAGCAGCTTGCGGTCGGGTCCTGCCGAGCAGTACTTC | CASSLRSGPAEQYF
few | TRBD2 | TRBJ2-3 | TRBV27 | TGTGCCAGCAGCTTCCAGAGACTAGCGGGGGGCGGGACAGATACGCAGTATTTT | CASSFQRLAGGGTDTQYF
- | - | TRBJ2-5 | TRBV6-1 | TGTGCCAGCAGGCGGGCAGTCGGGGAGACCCAGTACTTC | CASRRAVGETQYF
once | - | TRBJ1-5 | TRBV5-1 | TGCGCCAGCAGCTTGGCCTTAGGCAATCAGCCCCAGCATTTT | CASSLALGNQPQHF
few | TRBD1 | TRBJ1-5 | TRBV30 | TGTGCCTGGGGGACAGGAGGTGGCAATCAGCCCCAGCATTTT | CAWGTGGGNQPQHF
- | TRBD1 | TRBJ2-5 | TRBV6-5 | TGTGCCAGCAGTTACTCTTTTGGACAGGCGAAGGAGACCCAGTACTTC | CASSYSFGQAKETQYF
- | TRBD1 | TRBJ1-2 | TRBV11-2 | TGTGCCAGCAGCTTAGGTTCCACAGGGGAAGGCTACACCTTC | CASSLGSTGEGYTF
- | TRBD1 | TRBJ1-2 | TRBV28 | TGTGCCAGCAGTCTGGACAGGACTAACTATGGCTACACCTTC | CASSLDRTNYGYTF
- | - | TRBJ1-6 | TRBV7-9 | TGTGCCAGCAGCTTAGACCAGAATAATTCACCCCTCCACTTT | CASSLDQNNSPLHF
once | - | TRBJ2-7 | TRBV7-2 | TGTGCCAGCAGCCTCAGCTCCTACGAGCAGTACTTC | CASSLSSYEQYF
- | TRBD1 | TRBJ1-5 | TRBV7-2 | TGTGCCAGCAGCCCAGACAGGGGCGCCGGCAATCAGCCCCAGCATTTT | CASSPDRGAGNQPQHF
- | - | TRBJ2-1 | TRBV7-6 | TGTGCCAGCAGCTTAGCCCAAGCGAAATTCTACAATGAGCAGTTCTTC | CASSLAQAKFYNEQFF
few | - | TRBJ1-1 | TRBV6-5 | TGTGCCAGCAGTTACTCCAGGCACATGAACACTGAAGCTTTCTTT | CASSYSRHMNTEAFF
- | TRBD1 | TRBJ2-3 | TRBV25-1 | TGTGCCAGCAGTGCGGACAGGGACCCTTTCACAGATACGCAGTATTTT | CASSADRDPFTDTQYF
- | - | TRBJ1-2 | TRBV7-2 | TGTGCCAGCAGCTTAGGACAGGCGGCTTATGGCTACACCTTC | CASSLGQAAYGYTF
- | TRBD2 | TRBJ2-4 | TRBV6-6 | TGTGCCAGCTCGTTGGGACTAGAGAACATTCAGTACTTC | CASSLGLENIQYF
- | TRBD2 | TRBJ2-5 | TRBV5-1 | TGCGCCAGCAGCCTCAGCGGGAAAGAGACCCAGTACTTC | CASSLSGKETQYF
few | TRBD1 | TRBJ1-6 | TRBV6-6 | TGTGCCAGCAAGCAGGGGGAGGCACCCCTCCACTTT | CASKQGEAPLHF
- | - | TRBJ1-1 | TRBV11-2 | TGTGCCAGCAGCTTAGAGAAGGGGCTTCCAGCTTTCTTT | CASSLEKGLPAFF
once | TRBD1 | TRBJ2-3 | TRBV19 | TGTGCCAGTAGTAGCGGACAGGGGGCAGATACGCAGTATTTT | CASSSGQGADTQYF
- | TRBD2 | TRBJ2-7 | TRBV30 | TGTGCCTGCGAGGCTAGCGGGTCGTACGAGCAGTACTTC | CACEASGSYEQYF
- | - | TRBJ2-3 | TRBV14 | TGTGCCAGCAGCCAAGCCCTACTCGGGACAGATACGCAGTATTTT | CASSQALLGTDTQYF
- | TRBD1 | TRBJ2-7 | TRBV6-6 | TGTGCCAGCAGTTACGGGACAGGGTGGTACGAGCAGTACTTC | CASSYGTGWYEQYF
- | - | TRBJ2-7 | TRBV30 | TGTGCCTGGAGTCGACAGGTCCACGAGCAGTACTTC | CAWSRQVHEQYF
- | TRBD2 | TRBJ2-1 | TRBV18 | TGTGCCAGCTCCCACCGGGATAGCGGGGGACCAAACAATGAGCAGTTCTTC | CASSHRDSGGPNNEQFF